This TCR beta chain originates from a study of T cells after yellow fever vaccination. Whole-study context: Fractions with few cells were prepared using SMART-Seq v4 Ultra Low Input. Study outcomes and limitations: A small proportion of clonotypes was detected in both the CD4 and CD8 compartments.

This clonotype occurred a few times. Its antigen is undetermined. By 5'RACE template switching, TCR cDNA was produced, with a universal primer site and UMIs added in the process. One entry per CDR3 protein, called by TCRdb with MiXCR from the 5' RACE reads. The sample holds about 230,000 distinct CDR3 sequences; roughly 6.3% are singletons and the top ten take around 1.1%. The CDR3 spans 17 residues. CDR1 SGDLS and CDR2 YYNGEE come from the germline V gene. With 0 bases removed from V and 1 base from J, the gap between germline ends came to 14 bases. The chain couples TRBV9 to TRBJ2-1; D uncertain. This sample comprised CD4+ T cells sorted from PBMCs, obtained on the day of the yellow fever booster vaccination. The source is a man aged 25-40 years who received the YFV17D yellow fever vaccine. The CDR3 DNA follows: TGTGCCAGCAGCGTAGGTAGTTACTGGCCGTCCTACAATGAGCAGTTCTTC. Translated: CASSVGSYWPSYNEQFF. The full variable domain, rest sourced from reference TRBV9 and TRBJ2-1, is DSGVTQTPKHLITATGQRVTLRCSPRSGDLSVYWYQQSLDQGLQFLIQYYNGEERAKGNILERFSAQQFPDLHSELNLSSLELGDSALYFCASSVGSYWPSYNEQFFGPGTRLTVL.